This T cell receptor (beta chain) is from a study of identifying expanded T cells in peripheral blood. A word on this clone: The antigen is not known.

The assay was immunoSEQ multiplex PCR, and TCRdb's table has in-frame clones only and misses some. This sample yields approximately 130,000 clones, of which more than 80% are seen a single time; 2.5% to 3.5% belongs to the top ten. The germline V and J ends were trimmed by 2 bases and 1 base, with 9 bases remaining between them. CDR1 MNHEY and CDR2 SVGAGI come from the germline V gene. The CDR3 has 14 amino acids. Study-wide findings and caveats: Over approximately two and four weeks, about 15 and 19 clones changed, versus approximately 1.1 between replicates. Across healthy donors, higher total template counts meant significantly greater approximately two-week count variance.

The origin of this receptor is a person aged 18 to 75 in good health. The rearrangement joins TRBV6-5 to TRBJ2-7; D may correspond to TRBD1 or TRBD2 (6 bases each). Sequencing was carried out using blood. CDR3 sequence (DNA): TGTGCCAGCAGTTACGCGGGACAATCCTACGAGCAGTACTTC. Its translation is CASSYAGQSYEQYF.